A single sample is the source of the 12 T cell receptor beta chains below, sequenced in a study of blood T cell repertoires in COVID-19. The table came from immunoSEQ multiplex PCR; TCRdb's copy has only in-frame clones and leaves some out. The sample holds under 300,000 clones; approximately 80% are singletons and the top ten take around 2%. Sequencing used peripheral blood. All receptors derive from a man aged 25 to 40 who had recovered from COVID-19.

V is TRBV5-4 and J is TRBJ2-5; 11 bases align to TRBD2. Per the germline V gene, CDR1 is SGHNT and CDR2 is YYREEE (reference sequence). CDR3 length: 15 amino acids. The trim removed 3 bases at V and 2 bases at J, leaving 3 bases unmatched. The CDR3 protein is CASSSPSGGQETQYF. The CDR3 region has the DNA TGTGCCAGCAGCTCCCCTAGCGGGGGGCAAGAGACCCAGTACTTC.

The chain recombines TRBV2 with TRBJ1-5, with 7 bases aligning to TRBD1. V was clipped by 7 bases and J by 3 bases; unmatched bases: 6. The V gene's germline CDR1 is SNHLY and CDR2 FYNNEI. The CDR3 loop spans 14 amino acids. The CDR3 sequence: CASKTDRNNQPQHF. CDR3 nucleotides: TGTGCCAGCAAAACGGACAGGAACAATCAGCCCCAGCATTTT.

This sequence joins TRBV7-2 and TRBJ2-2, with TRBD2 as a possible D gene (7 bases). Germline CDR1 is SGHTA and CDR2 is FQGNSA. CDR3 length: 15 residues. The V and J ends lost 4 bases and 5 bases respectively, with 14 bases between them. The CDR3: CASSSPGGVTGELFF. CDR3 in DNA: TGTGCCAGCAGCTCCCCGGGGGGCGTAACCGGGGAGCTGTTTTTT.

The chain recombines TRBV3-1 (or the pseudogene TRBV3-2) with TRBJ1-6; 9 bases agree with TRBD1. This CDR3 is built from 14 residues. Per germline, CDR1 LGHDT and CDR2 YNNKEL (reference sequence). The trim removed 1 base at V and 14 bases at J, leaving 6 bases unmatched. CDR3 bases: TGTGCCAGCAGCCAAGGGGACAGGGTTGTGTCCCTCCACTTT. This codes for CASSQGDRVVSLHF.

J is TRBJ2-2 and V is TRBV6-5, with D tentatively TRBD1 (5 bases). Germline CDR1 is MNHEY and CDR2 is SVGAGI. Trimming stripped 6 bases from V and 4 bases from J, with 15 bases between. The CDR3 is 15 amino acids. This CDR3 is CASRGSVRATGELFF. CDR3 nucleotide sequence: TGTGCCAGCAGAGGGTCCGTCAGGGCCACCGGGGAGCTGTTTTTT.

This clone is medium-sized in the sample. The chain links TRBV15 to TRBJ2-2; possibly TRBD1 for D (5 bases). Germline CDR1 LNHNV, CDR2 YYDKDF (reference sequence). CDR3 length: 15 residues. V dropped 3 bases and J dropped 3 bases, with 11 bases sitting between them. The DNA of the CDR3 is TGTGCCACCAGCAGTGGGGCGGTAGACACCGGGGAGCTGTTTTTT. This codes for CATSSGAVDTGELFF.

The chain couples TRBV5-8 to TRBJ1-2; 7 bases align to TRBD1. Germline loops: CDR1 SGHTS, CDR2 YDEGEE. The CDR3 runs 15 residues. V was clipped by 6 bases and J by 0 bases; unmatched bases: 8. The CDR3: CASTIEGAANYGYTF. The CDR3 DNA follows: TGTGCCAGCACCATCGAGGGGGCCGCTAACTATGGCTACACCTTC. Using reference TRBV5-8 and TRBJ1-2 for the parts outside the CDR3, the full variable domain is EAGVTQSPTHLIKTRGQQATLRCSPISGHTSVYWYQQALGLGLQFLLWYDEGEERNRGNFPPRFSGRQFPNYSSELNVNALELEDSALYLCASTIEGAANYGYTFGSGTRLTVV.

This clone was counted only a few times. The chain has TRBV7-3 and TRBJ2-3; 8 bases map to TRBD2. The V gene end was trimmed by 3 bases and the J gene end by 6 bases; junction bases not matched to a gene: 5. This CDR3 spans 14 amino acids. CDR1 SGHTA and CDR2 FQGTGA come from the germline V gene. The CDR3, as DNA: TGTGCCAGCAGCTTGCGGGGGGATCTTGATACGCAGTATTTT. It translates to CASSLRGDLDTQYF.

The chain joins TRBV7-2 to TRBJ2-3; the match to TRBD2 covers 12 bases. V trimming: 5 bases; J trimming: 3 bases; junction bases outside the gene matches: 6. CDR3 length equals 16 residues. CDR1 is SGHTA, CDR2 FQGNSA, per germline. CDR3 protein: CASSASGGAGTDTQYF. CDR3 DNA: TGTGCCAGCAGCGCTAGCGGGGGGGCCGGTACAGATACGCAGTATTTT.

This clone was counted a few times. This chain joins TRBV5-8 and TRBJ2-7, with D maybe TRBD1 (6 bases). Trimming took off 4 bases at V and 4 bases at J, with 18 bases between the two ends. The CDR3 is made up of 15 amino acids. Germline lookup yields CDR1 SGHTS and CDR2 YDEGEE. This CDR3 reads CASSRGPGAGYEQYF. The CDR3 nucleotides are TGTGCCAGCAGCCGAGGTCCAGGGGCAGGGTACGAGCAGTACTTC.

This rearrangement joins TRBV19 to TRBJ2-3; 9 nucleotides align to TRBD2. Germline V lookup: CDR1 LNHDA, CDR2 SQIVND (reference sequence). CDR3 length: 16 amino acids. V lost 3 bases to trimming and J lost 6 bases; unmatched junction nucleotides: 10. As DNA, the CDR3 is TGTGCCAGTAGTATTGGTGCGGGACTAGCATCCGATACGCAGTATTTT. This codes for CASSIGAGLASDTQYF.

This clone was picked up one time. CDR3 loop: CASSIQQGPNYGYTF. For the CDR3, the DNA is TGTGCCAGTAGTATCCAACAGGGGCCCAACTATGGCTACACCTTC. This rearrangement joins TRBV19 to TRBJ1-2; 7 bases are shared with TRBD1. Germline-derived CDR1 and CDR2 are LNHDA and SQIVND (reference sequence). This CDR3 contains 15 residues. With V trimmed by 3 bases and J by 2 bases, 6 bases remained unmatched.